The following is a TCR beta chain sequence with its context. Antigen specificity is unknown. This sample was included in a study of cytomegalovirus exposure and HLA in healthy donors. CDR3 length equals 14 residues. Germline values: CDR1 LNHNV, CDR2 YYDKDF (reference sequence). The V and J ends lost 8 bases and 6 bases, in that order; junction bases with no gene match: 8. PCR involved 60 Vbeta and 13 Jbeta primers. In the source study's methods: An analysis performed later counted 81 million or so unique TCR beta chains (approximately 11 million of them shared). TCRdb's copy holds only in-frame clones and misses some; the assay was immunoSEQ multiplex PCR. V and J calls plus clone size are reproduced from that table; the DNA served to infer D and trimming. Of about 190,000 clones detected, around 77% appear once; the ten largest clones hold around 1.6%. Overall study findings and caveats: In a later analysis, HLA-associated TCR beta chains were more clonally expanded than equally common others. Most sequenced TCRs were rare (though some public TCRs occurred in many donors).

This TCR was recovered from a young woman in good health and CMV-seronegative. The sequenced sample was PBMCs. The chain recombines TRBV15 with TRBJ2-1; 9 bases agree with TRBD2. For the CDR3, the DNA is TGTGCCACCCGCGCGGGAGGGCCCTCCAATGAGCAGTTCTTC. This translates into CATRAGGPSNEQFF.